These 30 T cell receptor beta chains share one sample of origin, sequenced in a study of shared clonotypes between healthy human individuals. Using immunoSEQ multiplex PCR, the repertoire was profiled, and TCRdb retains in-frame clones only, with some absent. In the table there are about 1.5 million clones, 95% to 99% of which are singletons. Specimen: naive CD4+ T cells sorted from blood. Subset in this sample: CD45RA+ positively selected. The receptor source for this set is a man aged 25-40 years in good health.

The chain employs TRBV6-5 and TRBJ1-3; D unclear. This CDR3 region has 15 residues. V lost 6 bases to trimming and J lost 1 base, with 13 bases between them. Germline loops: CDR1 MNHEY, CDR2 SVGAGI. This CDR3 is CASRRKSRSGNTIYF. The CDR3 region has the DNA TGTGCCAGCAGAAGGAAATCACGGTCTGGAAACACCATATATTTT.

V is TRBV6-1 and J is TRBJ2-7; 7 bases map to TRBD1. Trimming at V came to 5 bases and at J to 7 bases, leaving 11 bases not matched to a gene. The CDR3 runs 14 residues. From germline, CDR1 is MNHNS and CDR2 SASEGT. The chain's CDR3 is CASSNDRVLLEQYF. The CDR3 region has the DNA TGTGCCAGCAGTAACGACAGGGTTTTGCTTGAGCAGTACTTC.

The J gene is TRBJ2-7, the V gene TRBV29-1; D perhaps matches TRBD2 (7 bases). V dropped 3 bases and J dropped 5 bases, with 11 bases sitting between them. There are 12 residues in the CDR3. CDR1 is SQVTM, CDR2 ANQGSEA, per germline. The DNA for the CDR3 is TGCAGCGTTGAGAGGGAGGGGGACGAGCAGTACTTC. This codes for CSVEREGDEQYF.

This chain uses TRBV6-5 with TRBJ1-3; D uncertain. This CDR3 has 16 amino acids. Trimming stripped 0 bases from V and 0 bases from J, with 9 bases between. Germline V lookup: CDR1 MNHEY, CDR2 SVGAGI. DNA of the CDR3: TGTGCCAGCAGTTACTCCGGAGTCAGCTCTGGAAACACCATATATTTT. Residues: CASSYSGVSSGNTIYF.

V is TRBV6-4 and J is TRBJ2-1; 7 bases align to TRBD2. This CDR3 comprises 16 residues. Germline loops: CDR1 MRHNA, CDR2 SNTAGT. V shed 0 bases, J shed 4 bases, and the junction held 6 bases outside the gene matches. The CDR3 DNA sequence: TGTGCCAGCAGTGACTCGAGGTCTAGCGGATACAATGAGCAGTTCTTC. Encoded protein: CASSDSRSSGYNEQFF.

The chain has TRBV11-3 and TRBJ2-3, with D possibly being TRBD1 or TRBD2 (5 bases each). Trimming cost V 3 bases and J 0 bases, with 10 bases left between them. CDR1 and CDR2 from the germline V gene are SGHNT and YENEEA. The CDR3 runs 15 residues. CDR3 sequence (DNA): TGTGCCAGCAGCTTGGGGACCTCTAGCACAGATACGCAGTATTTT. It specifies CASSLGTSSTDTQYF.

J is TRBJ1-3 and V is TRBV6-5; D is unclear. CDR3 length: 14 residues. V lost 4 bases and J 2 bases, leaving 9 bases between the germline ends. The V gene's germline CDR1 is MNHEY and CDR2 SVGAGI. The CDR3 sequence: CASSSRGPGNTIYF. CDR3 DNA: TGTGCCAGCAGTTCTCGAGGCCCTGGAAACACCATATATTTT.

This chain joins TRBV5-1 and TRBJ1-1, with a possible D match to TRBD1 (6 bases). Germline CDR1 reads SGHRS; CDR2 reads YFSETQ. Trimming pared 3 bases from V and 1 base from J, leaving 16 bases between. The CDR3 runs 16 residues. CDR3 bases: TGCGCCAGCAGCTGGGGGGCGGTGGCCCCGAACACTGAAGCTTTCTTT. This translates into CASSWGAVAPNTEAFF.

The chain combines TRBV19 with TRBJ1-5; TRBD1 is a possible D gene (6 bases). The germline gives CDR1 LNHDA, CDR2 SQIVND (reference sequence). Trimming took off 6 bases at V and 0 bases at J, with 15 bases between the two ends. This CDR3 comprises 16 residues. DNA for the CDR3: TGTGCCAGTAGCCCCGACAGGTCCTATAGCAATCAGCCCCAGCATTTT. It specifies CASSPDRSYSNQPQHF. Complete variable domain (other parts from reference TRBV19 and TRBJ1-5): DGGITQSPKYLFRKEGQNVTLSCEQNLNHDAMYWYRQDPGQGLRLIYYSQIVNDFQKGDIAEGYSVSREKKESFPLTVTSAQKNPTAFYLCASSPDRSYSNQPQHFGDGTRLSIL.

The V gene is TRBV19, the J gene TRBJ1-5, with 9 bases lining up with TRBD1. The CDR3 is made up of 15 amino acids. In germline, CDR1 is LNHDA, CDR2 SQIVND (reference sequence). Trimming removed 4 bases from V and 6 bases from J; junction bases left unmatched: 7. The CDR3 region has the DNA TGTGCCAGTAGTACCCGGGACAGGGTTTTTCAGCCCCAGCATTTT. The encoded protein is CASSTRDRVFQPQHF.

The chain is built from TRBV5-4 and TRBJ1-1, with 11 positions matching TRBD1. J was trimmed by 5 bases and V by 4 bases; bases with no gene match: 7. Germline lookup yields CDR1 SGHNT and CDR2 YYREEE (reference sequence). This CDR3 region has 15 residues. The CDR3 nucleotides read TGTGCCAGCAGCAATAGGGACAGGGGGTTGACTGAAGCTTTCTTT. Protein product: CASSNRDRGLTEAFF.

With respect to this clone: Other DNA variants within this sample encode the same CDR3. The chain is built from TRBV28 and TRBJ1-2; D uncertain. The germline CDR1 and CDR2 sequences are MDHEN and SYDVKM. CDR3 length: 12 residues. V lost 6 bases to trimming and J lost 5 bases, with 10 bases between them. The CDR3 reads CASSLRQYGYTF. The CDR3 nucleotides are TGTGCCAGCAGCCTTAGACAATATGGCTACACCTTC.

The CDR3 DNA follows: TGCAGCGTCGAGGAACAGGGACGCTACACCTTC. Amino acids: CSVEEQGRYTF. The chain uses TRBV29-1 and TRBJ1-2; tentative D call: TRBD1 (6 bases). Looked up from germline, CDR1 is SQVTM and CDR2 is ANQGSEA. Trimming stripped 6 bases from V and 9 bases from J, with 14 bases between. CDR3 length equals 11 residues. Full variable domain (missing parts from reference TRBV29-1 and TRBJ1-2): SAVISQKPSRDICQRGTSLTIQCQVDSQVTMMFWYRQQPGQSLTLIATANQGSEATYESGFVIDKFPISRPNLTFSTLTVSNMSPEDSSIYLCSVEEQGRYTFGSGTRLTVV.

The chain is built from TRBV7-8 and TRBJ1-2; 8 bases fit TRBD1. In germline, CDR1 is SGHVS, CDR2 FQNEAQ. Trimming at V came to 4 bases and at J to 5 bases, leaving 9 bases not matched to a gene. This CDR3 contains 15 residues. CDR3 protein: CASSSSTGVMYGYTF. In DNA form, the CDR3 reads TGTGCCAGCAGCTCCTCGACAGGGGTAATGTATGGCTACACCTTC. The complete variable domain, with remaining parts taken from reference TRBV7-8 and TRBJ1-2, reads GAGVSQSPRYKVAKRGQDVALRCDPISGHVSLFWYQQALGQGPEFLTYFQNEAQLDKSGLPSDRFFAERPEGSVSTLKIQRTQQEDSAVYLCASSSSTGVMYGYTFGSGTRLTVV.

This chain links TRBV18 with TRBJ2-3, with D hard to call. Trimming cost V 0 bases and J 4 bases, with 11 bases left between them. The CDR3 has 15 amino acids. Germline CDR1 is KGHSH and CDR2 is LQKENI. The CDR3 loop reads CASSPPGGMPDTQYF. In DNA, the CDR3 is TGTGCCAGCTCACCACCAGGTGGTATGCCAGATACGCAGTATTTT.

CDR3 sequence: CASSFLRTGALEQYF. The CDR3 DNA reads as TGTGCCAGCAGTTTTCTGAGGACAGGAGCCCTCGAGCAGTACTTC. The rearrangement joins TRBV27 to TRBJ2-7, with 7 bases fitting TRBD1. CDR3 length equals 15 residues. Germline V gives CDR1 MNHEY, CDR2 SMNVEV (reference sequence). J lost 6 bases, V lost 3 bases, and 11 bases had no gene match.

The chain uses TRBV7-2 and TRBJ1-1, with a weak D call TRBD1 (5 bases). The CDR3 runs to 17 residues. The germline CDR1 and CDR2 sequences are SGHTA and FQGNSA. Between the trimmed V and J ends, which lost 1 base and 0 bases, there was a span of 15 bases. CDR3 protein: CASSLVIRAQLNTEAFF. CDR3 in DNA: TGTGCCAGCAGCTTAGTTATCAGGGCTCAACTGAACACTGAAGCTTTCTTT.

The CDR3 protein is CASGFYSGTGGLAYEQYF. For the CDR3, the DNA is TGTGCTAGTGGTTTTTATTCCGGGACAGGGGGACTAGCCTACGAGCAGTACTTC. The chain combines TRBV12-5 with TRBJ2-7, with TRBD1 matching over 11 bases. The CDR3 spans 18 residues. Germline CDR1 reads LGHNT; CDR2 reads FRNRAP. The V gene end was trimmed by 3 bases and the J gene end by 2 bases; junction bases not matched to a gene: 12.

The chain uses TRBV9 and TRBJ2-5; tentatively, D is TRBD2 (6 bases). The CDR3 covers 15 residues. Trimming cost V 0 bases and J 5 bases, with 14 bases left between them. Per the germline V gene, CDR1 is SGDLS and CDR2 is YYNGEE. CDR3 DNA sequence: TGTGCCAGCAGCGTAGCTACGGGGGACTTGGAGACCCAGTACTTC. This translates into CASSVATGDLETQYF.

The CDR3 sequence is CASRTGTGAYEQYF. The CDR3 nucleotides read TGTGCCAGCAGGACCGGGACAGGGGCGTACGAGCAGTACTTC. The rearrangement uses TRBV28 and TRBJ2-7; 10 bases fit TRBD1. CDR3 length equals 14 residues. Germline loops: CDR1 MDHEN, CDR2 SYDVKM. V lost 6 bases and J lost 4; bases outside the gene matches: 6. Looking up the rest from reference TRBV28 and TRBJ2-7 gives the full variable domain: DVKVTQSSRYLVKRTGEKVFLECVQDMDHENMFWYRQDPGLGLRLIYFSYDVKMKEKGDIPEGYSVSREKKERFSLILESASTNQTSMYLCASRTGTGAYEQYFGPGTRLTVT.

This chain joins TRBV7-8 and TRBJ2-7; possible D gene TRBD1, 5 bases. The CDR3 is made up of 15 amino acids. V was pared by 6 bases and J by 1 base, with 16 bases between. The germline V gene encodes CDR1 SGHVS and CDR2 FQNEAQ. The CDR3 DNA follows: TGTGCCAGCAGAGGCACAGGATTTATGTCCTACGAGCAGTACTTC. It encodes CASRGTGFMSYEQYF.

This chain joins TRBV7-7 and TRBJ2-2; D is perhaps TRBD2 (5 bases). Trimming removed 3 bases at V and 6 bases at J, with 8 bases between. Per germline, CDR1 SSHAT and CDR2 FNYEAQ (reference sequence). The CDR3 loop spans 13 amino acids. CDR3 loop: CASSLGVSGELFF. The CDR3 DNA is TGTGCCAGCAGCTTGGGAGTCTCCGGGGAGCTGTTTTTT.

This sequence joins TRBV5-1 and TRBJ2-1; the match to TRBD2 covers 9 bases. This CDR3 has 15 residues. V was pared by 7 bases and J by 7 bases, with 12 bases of the junction left unmatched. Germline V gene sequence: CDR1 SGHRS, CDR2 YFSETQ. In nucleotides, the CDR3 is TGCGCCAGCGGGCGGGGGCTAGCGGGACTGAATGAGCAGTTCTTC. Translated: CASGRGLAGLNEQFF. Variable domain in full (rest from reference TRBV5-1 and TRBJ2-1): KAGVTQTPRYLIKTRGQQVTLSCSPISGHRSVSWYQQTPGQGLQFLFEYFSETQRNKGNFPGRFSGRQFSNSRSEMNVSTLELGDSALYLCASGRGLAGLNEQFFGPGTRLTVL.

Worth noting for this clone: Other DNA sequences in this sample translate to the same CDR3. The J gene is TRBJ1-3, the V gene TRBV18; D gene uncertain. V was shortened by 3 bases and J by 0 bases, with 9 bases between the two germline ends. From germline, CDR1 is KGHSH and CDR2 LQKENI. This CDR3 comprises 15 residues. The CDR3 nucleotides read TGTGCCAGCTCACCCCTCGGTAGCTCTGGAAACACCATATATTTT. Translating gives CASSPLGSSGNTIYF.

This clone occurred once. This chain connects TRBV27 to TRBJ2-1, with TRBD2 identical over 12 bases. Germline CDR1 MNHEY, CDR2 SMNVEV (reference sequence). The CDR3 contains 17 residues. V gave up 2 bases and J gave up 14 bases; unmatched junction bases: 16. The CDR3 region is CASSLTSTRLAGVAEFF. CDR3 nucleotides: TGTGCCAGCAGTTTAACGAGTACAAGACTAGCGGGAGTAGCGGAGTTCTTC.

The chain carries TRBV11-2 and TRBJ2-7; perhaps TRBD2 as D (6 bases). Germline V gives CDR1 SGHAT, CDR2 FQNNGV. Trimming shortened V by 6 bases and J by 6 bases, and 21 bases separated the two germline ends. CDR3 length: 15 amino acids. The CDR3 DNA follows: TGTGCCAGCAGACTTATCCCCGGGAGAAAGGGCGAGCAGTACTTC. Protein sequence: CASRLIPGRKGEQYF.

This clone appeared once. V gene TRBV14 combines with J gene TRBJ2-7; 8 bases fit TRBD2. CDR1 and CDR2 (germline): SGHDN, FVKESK. The CDR3 is 14 residues long. Trimming took 5 bases from V and 5 from J; bases not matched to a gene: 8. CDR3 loop: CASSKPGLGNEQYF. CDR3 nucleotide sequence: TGTGCCAGCAGCAAACCGGGACTAGGGAACGAGCAGTACTTC.

With regard to this clone: At the DNA level, this CDR3 is encoded by other sequences in the same sample as well. The J gene is TRBJ1-2, the V gene TRBV5-1; TRBD1 might be the D (5 bases). There are 13 residues in the CDR3. The germline V gene encodes CDR1 SGHRS and CDR2 YFSETQ. V was clipped by 3 bases and J by 3 bases, with 9 bases between them. As DNA, the CDR3 is TGCGCCAGCAGCTCTCAGGGCGACTATGGCTACACCTTC. Translating it yields CASSSQGDYGYTF.

The chain recombines TRBV29-1 with TRBJ2-7; D unclear. Germline CDR1 SQVTM, CDR2 ANQGSEA. The ends were cut back, 4 bases at V and 0 bases at J, with 13 bases in the middle. This CDR3 is built from 14 residues. CDR3 nucleotides: TGCAGCGTTGTTCAAGGTCCGCGCTCCTACGAGCAGTACTTC. This sequence encodes CSVVQGPRSYEQYF.

The chain joins TRBV5-1 to TRBJ2-1; 10 positions agree with TRBD2. The V gene's germline CDR1 is SGHRS and CDR2 YFSETQ. Trimming at V came to 0 bases and at J to 9 bases, leaving 12 bases not matched to a gene. This CDR3 has 17 amino acids. CDR3: CASSLVPLAGGLGEQFF. CDR3 bases: TGCGCCAGCAGCTTGGTCCCTTTAGCGGGAGGTTTAGGTGAGCAGTTCTTC. Drawing the rest from reference TRBV5-1 and TRBJ2-1, the complete variable domain is KAGVTQTPRYLIKTRGQQVTLSCSPISGHRSVSWYQQTPGQGLQFLFEYFSETQRNKGNFPGRFSGRQFSNSRSEMNVSTLELGDSALYLCASSLVPLAGGLGEQFFGPGTRLTVL.